The source of this T cell receptor (beta chain) is a study of response to subunit inactivated influenza vaccine. Trimming took 6 bases from V and 5 from J, leaving 10 bases between them. This CDR3 is built from 12 residues. Germline V gives CDR1 SGHTA, CDR2 FQGNSA. On this clonotype itself: Its specificity is unknown.

Using its own MiXCR run on the RT-PCR reads, TCRdb lists one record per CDR3 protein. Of a few hundred thousand distinct CDR3 sequences listed, over 9.5% were seen once; the top ten hold approximately 12%. Study-wide results and limits: Researchers suggested that each seasonal influenza vaccination recruits few new T cells.

The sample in question was PBMCs from blood, obtained more than 35 days after vaccination. The gene calls are TRBV7-2 and TRBJ2-5; no reliable D call. The receptor was isolated from a man aged 45 to 65 who received an inactivated influenza vaccine. The CDR3 reads CASRSLVETQYF. The CDR3, as DNA: TGTGCCAGCAGGTCTTTGGTGGAGACCCAGTACTTC.